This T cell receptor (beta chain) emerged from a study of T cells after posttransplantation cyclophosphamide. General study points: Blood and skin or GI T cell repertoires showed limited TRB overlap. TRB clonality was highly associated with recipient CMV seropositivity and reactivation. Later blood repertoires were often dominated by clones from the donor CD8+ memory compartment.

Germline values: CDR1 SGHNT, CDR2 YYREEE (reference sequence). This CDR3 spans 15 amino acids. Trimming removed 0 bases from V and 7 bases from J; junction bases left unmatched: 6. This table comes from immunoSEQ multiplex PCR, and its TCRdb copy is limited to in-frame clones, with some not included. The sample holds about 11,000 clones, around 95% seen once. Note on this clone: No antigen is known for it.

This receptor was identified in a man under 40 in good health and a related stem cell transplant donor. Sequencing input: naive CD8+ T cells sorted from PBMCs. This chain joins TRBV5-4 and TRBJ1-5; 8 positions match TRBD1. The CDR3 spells CASSLGQGANQPQHF. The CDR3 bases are TGTGCCAGCAGCTTGGGGCAGGGGGCGAACCAGCCCCAGCATTTT.